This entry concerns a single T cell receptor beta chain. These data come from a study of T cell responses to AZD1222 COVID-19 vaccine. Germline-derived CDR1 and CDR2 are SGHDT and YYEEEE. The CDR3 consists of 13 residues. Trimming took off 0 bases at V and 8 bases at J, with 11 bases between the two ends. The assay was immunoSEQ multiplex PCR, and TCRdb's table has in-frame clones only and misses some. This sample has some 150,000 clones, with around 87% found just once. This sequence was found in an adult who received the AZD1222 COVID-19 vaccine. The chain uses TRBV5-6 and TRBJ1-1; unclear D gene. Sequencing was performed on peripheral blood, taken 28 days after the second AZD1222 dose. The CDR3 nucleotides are TGTGCCAGCAGCTTGGGTGGGATCGGGGAAGCTTTCTTT. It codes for CASSLGGIGEAFF.